These 7 T cell receptor beta chains originate from one sample sequenced in a study of control samples from healthy donors and cancer patients. Measured with immunoSEQ multiplex PCR; TCRdb has only the in-frame clones, and not every one. The table has approximately 82,000 clones, over 75% seen once. Sequencing input: blood. These receptor sequences come from a man in his fifties in good health.

This chain uses TRBV24-1 with TRBJ2-2; weak D call: TRBD2 (6 bases). Between the trimmed V and J ends, which lost 4 bases and 4 bases, there was a span of 15 bases. From germline, CDR1 is KGHDR and CDR2 SFDVKD. The CDR3 has 16 residues. CDR3 bases: TGTGCCACCAGTGACTCTTGGGACTCCGCCACCGGGGAGCTGTTTTTT. Translation gives CATSDSWDSATGELFF.

The V and J genes are TRBV4-3 and TRBJ1-2, with D unclear. The V end lost 0 bases, the J end lost 3 bases, and 11 bases lay between the germline ends. The germline V gene has CDR1 LGHNA and CDR2 YSLEER. The CDR3 contains 15 residues. CDR3 bases: TGCGCCAGCAGCCAAGATGAAGGCACCTACTATGGCTACACCTTC. This gives the protein CASSQDEGTYYGYTF.

V is TRBV25-1 and J is TRBJ1-4; 11 bases are a match to TRBD1. The ends lost 2 bases at V and 2 bases at J; junction bases unmatched: 4. Germline-derived CDR1 and CDR2 are MGHDK and SYGVNS. The CDR3 is 17 amino acids. The DNA of the CDR3 is TGTGCCAGCAGTGAAGTGGGACAGGGGGGGACTAATGAAAAACTGTTTTTT. It is translated as CASSEVGQGGTNEKLFF.

The chain couples TRBV4-1 to TRBJ2-7; the match to TRBD2 covers 11 bases. The V segment lost 4 bases and the J segment 4 bases; nucleotides outside the gene matches: 12. Germline CDR1 and CDR2: MGHRA and YSYEKL. The CDR3 has 17 amino acids. The CDR3 is CASSPQPGLAVPYEQYV. In DNA form, the CDR3 reads TGCGCCAGCAGCCCCCAACCGGGACTAGCGGTCCCTTACGAGCAGTACGTC.

This sequence joins TRBV5-4 and TRBJ2-5, with unresolved D. Trimming took 1 base from V and 2 from J, leaving 9 bases between them. The CDR3 is 14 amino acids. CDR1 is SGHNT, CDR2 YYREEE, per germline (reference sequence). CDR3 nucleotide sequence: TGTGCCAGCAGCTTGAACTTAGCTCAAGAGACCCAGTACTTC. This gives the protein CASSLNLAQETQYF.

The table lists this clone with a count of one. The chain links TRBV11-3 to TRBJ2-3, with a possible D match to TRBD1 (6 bases). This CDR3 has 15 residues. Germline CDR1 SGHNT, CDR2 YENEEA. V lost 5 bases and J 2 bases, leaving 14 bases between the germline ends. CDR3 sequence reads: CASSIRGGVTDTQYF. In DNA form, the CDR3 reads TGTGCCAGCAGCATCCGAGGGGGTGTCACAGATACGCAGTATTTT.

The CDR3 DNA sequence: TGTGCCATCAATTTCGACAGGGGCACTGAAGCTTTCTTT. The encoded protein is CAINFDRGTEAFF. The rearrangement links TRBV10-3 to TRBJ1-1, with 8 positions matching TRBD1. There are 13 residues in the CDR3. In germline, CDR1 is ENHRY, CDR2 SYGVKD. V lost 7 bases and J lost 4; bases outside the gene matches: 5.